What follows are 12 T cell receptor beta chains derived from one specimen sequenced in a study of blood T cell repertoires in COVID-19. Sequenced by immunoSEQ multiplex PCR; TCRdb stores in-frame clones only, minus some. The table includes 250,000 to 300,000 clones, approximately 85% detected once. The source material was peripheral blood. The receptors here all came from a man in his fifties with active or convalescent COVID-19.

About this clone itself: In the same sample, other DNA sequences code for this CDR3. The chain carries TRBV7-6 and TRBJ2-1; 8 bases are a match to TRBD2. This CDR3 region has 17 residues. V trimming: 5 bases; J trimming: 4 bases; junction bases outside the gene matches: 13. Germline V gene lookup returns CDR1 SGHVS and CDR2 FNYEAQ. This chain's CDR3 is CASSLGSTSGSYNEQFF. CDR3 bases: TGTGCCAGCAGCCTCGGGTCCACTAGCGGTAGTTACAATGAGCAGTTCTTC.

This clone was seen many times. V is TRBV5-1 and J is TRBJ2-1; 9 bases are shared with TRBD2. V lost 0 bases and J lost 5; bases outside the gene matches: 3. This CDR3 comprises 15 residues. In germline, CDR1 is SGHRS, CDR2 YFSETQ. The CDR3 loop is CASSLVAGVNNEQFF. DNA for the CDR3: TGCGCCAGCAGCTTGGTAGCGGGAGTCAACAATGAGCAGTTCTTC.

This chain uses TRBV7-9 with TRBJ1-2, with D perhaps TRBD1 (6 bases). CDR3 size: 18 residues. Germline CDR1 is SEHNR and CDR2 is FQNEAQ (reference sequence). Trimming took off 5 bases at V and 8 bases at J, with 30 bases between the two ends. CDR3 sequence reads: CASSASWQGPTLYGGYTF. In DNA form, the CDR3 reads TGTGCCAGCAGCGCCAGCTGGCAGGGGCCCACGCTCTATGGGGGCTACACCTTC.

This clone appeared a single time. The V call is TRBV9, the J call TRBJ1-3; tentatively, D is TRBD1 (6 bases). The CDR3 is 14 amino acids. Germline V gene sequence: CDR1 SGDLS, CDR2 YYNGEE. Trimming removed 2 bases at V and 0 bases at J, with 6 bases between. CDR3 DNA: TGTGCCAGCAGCGTGGGACACTCTGGAAACACCATATATTTT. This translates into CASSVGHSGNTIYF.

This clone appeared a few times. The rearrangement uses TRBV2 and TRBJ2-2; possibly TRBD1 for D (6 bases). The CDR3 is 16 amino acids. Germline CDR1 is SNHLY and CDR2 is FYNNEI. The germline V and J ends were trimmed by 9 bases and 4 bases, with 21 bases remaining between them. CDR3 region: CASKPSGHLVTGELFF. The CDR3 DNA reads TGTGCCAGTAAGCCCTCGGGACACCTCGTCACCGGGGAGCTGTTTTTT.

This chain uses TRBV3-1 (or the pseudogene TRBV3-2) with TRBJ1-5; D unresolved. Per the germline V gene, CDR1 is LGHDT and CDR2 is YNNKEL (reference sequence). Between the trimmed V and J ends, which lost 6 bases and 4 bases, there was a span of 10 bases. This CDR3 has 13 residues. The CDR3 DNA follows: TGTGCCAGCAGTACAGCGGCTAATCAGCCCCAGCATTTT. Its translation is CASSTAANQPQHF.

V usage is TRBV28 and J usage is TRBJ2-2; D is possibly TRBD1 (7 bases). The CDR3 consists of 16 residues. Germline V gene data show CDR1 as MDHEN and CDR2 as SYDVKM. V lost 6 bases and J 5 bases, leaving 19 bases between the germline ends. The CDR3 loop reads CASRKRQGGWTGELFF. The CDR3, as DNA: TGTGCCAGCAGAAAAAGACAGGGAGGATGGACCGGGGAGCTGTTTTTT.

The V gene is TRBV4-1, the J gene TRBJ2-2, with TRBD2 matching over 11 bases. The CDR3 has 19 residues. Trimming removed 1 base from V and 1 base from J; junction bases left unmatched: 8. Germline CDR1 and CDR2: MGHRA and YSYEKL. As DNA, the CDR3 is TGCGCCAGCAGCCAAGTACTAGCGGGAGAGGGGGTGAACACCGGGGAGCTGTTTTTT. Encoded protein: CASSQVLAGEGVNTGELFF.

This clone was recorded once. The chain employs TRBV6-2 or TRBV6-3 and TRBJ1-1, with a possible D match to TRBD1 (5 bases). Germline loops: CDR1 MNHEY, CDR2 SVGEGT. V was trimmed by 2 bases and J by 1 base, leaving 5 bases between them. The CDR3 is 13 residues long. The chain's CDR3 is CASSYTGNTEAFF. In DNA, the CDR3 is TGTGCCAGCAGTTACACAGGGAACACTGAAGCTTTCTTT.

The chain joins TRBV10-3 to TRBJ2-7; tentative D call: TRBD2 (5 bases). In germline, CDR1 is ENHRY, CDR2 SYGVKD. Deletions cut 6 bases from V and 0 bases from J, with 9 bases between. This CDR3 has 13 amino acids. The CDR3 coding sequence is TGTGCCATCAGGATAGCGAGCTCCTACGAGCAGTACTTC. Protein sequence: CAIRIASSYEQYF.

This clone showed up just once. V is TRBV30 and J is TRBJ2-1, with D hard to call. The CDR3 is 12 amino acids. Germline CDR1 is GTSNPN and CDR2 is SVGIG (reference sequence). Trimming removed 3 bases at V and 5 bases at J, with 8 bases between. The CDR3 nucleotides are TGTGCCTGGAGGAGACTGAACAATGAGCAGTTCTTC. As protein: CAWRRLNNEQFF.

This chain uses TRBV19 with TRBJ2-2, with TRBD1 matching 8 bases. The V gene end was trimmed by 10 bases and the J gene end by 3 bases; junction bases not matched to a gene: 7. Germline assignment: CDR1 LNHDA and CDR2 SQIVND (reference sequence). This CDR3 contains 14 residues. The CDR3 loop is CATRTGRDTGELFF. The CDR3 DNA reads TGTGCCACAAGGACAGGGCGGGACACCGGGGAGCTGTTTTTT.